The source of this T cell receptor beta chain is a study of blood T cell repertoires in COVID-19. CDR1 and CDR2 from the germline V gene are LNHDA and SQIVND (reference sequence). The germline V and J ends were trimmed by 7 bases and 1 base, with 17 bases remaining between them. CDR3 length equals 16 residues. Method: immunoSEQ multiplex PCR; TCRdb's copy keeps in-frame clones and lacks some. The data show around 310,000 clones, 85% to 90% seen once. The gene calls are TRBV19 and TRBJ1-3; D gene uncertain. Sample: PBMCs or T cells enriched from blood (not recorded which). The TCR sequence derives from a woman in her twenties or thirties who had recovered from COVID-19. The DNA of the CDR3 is TGTGCCAGTACCCCTTTGGGAGGTTTTTCTGGAAACACCATATATTTT. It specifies CASTPLGGFSGNTIYF.